The 15 T cell receptor beta chains below come from one sample, sequenced in a study of radiotherapy plus CTLA-4 blockade in lung cancer (dated by TCRdb to 2016 to 2018). Libraries came from the immunoSEQ multiplex PCR assay. TCRdb retrieved this table from immuneACCESS and kept in-frame rearrangements only. Not all clones are present; in checked studies, unresolved V genes account for under half, and no reason is known for the remainder. This sample is represented by approximately 41,000 clones; roughly 70% of them were singletons. The biggest ten clones account for 9.8% of the sample. The source was peripheral blood, collected from a patient treated with radiotherapy plus ipilimumab. The source is a human donor with non-small cell lung cancer who had stable disease on radiotherapy plus ipilimumab.

The chain has TRBV7-9 and TRBJ2-5; 8 nucleotides agree with TRBD2. There are 17 residues in the CDR3. Trimming removed 2 bases from V and 4 bases from J; junction bases left unmatched: 12. Germline CDR1 SEHNR, CDR2 FQNEAQ (reference sequence). For the CDR3, the DNA is TGTGCCAGCAGCTTATCTTGGAGCGGGGGCACCTTAGAGACCCAGTACTTC. It encodes CASSLSWSGGTLETQYF.

This rearrangement joins TRBV19 to TRBJ2-3, with 8 bases fitting TRBD1. V was clipped by 6 bases and J by 5 bases; unmatched bases: 13. Germline lookup yields CDR1 LNHDA and CDR2 SQIVND (reference sequence). This CDR3 is 16 amino acids long. The CDR3 DNA sequence: TGTGCCAGTAGCGTAGGGAGGCAGGGGGCCGGAGATACGCAGTATTTT. Its protein is CASSVGRQGAGDTQYF.

V and J are TRBV5-1 and TRBJ1-4; TRBD1 matches at 7 bases. Germline V gene data show CDR1 as SGHRS and CDR2 as YFSETQ. V gave up 2 bases and J gave up 3 bases; unmatched junction bases: 7. There are 16 residues in the CDR3. The CDR3 protein is CASSLQGTGANEKLFF. As DNA, the CDR3 is TGCGCCAGCAGCTTACAGGGGACGGGCGCTAATGAAAAACTGTTTTTT.

This clone was observed once. The chain carries TRBV11-2 and TRBJ2-1; 7 bases are a match to TRBD1. The CDR3 runs to 14 residues. J was trimmed by 9 bases and V by 7 bases; bases with no gene match: 12. Germline values: CDR1 SGHAT, CDR2 FQNNGV. CDR3 nucleotides: TGTGCCAGCAATCCCACCAGGGGGTCGGTTGAGCAGTTCTTC. This gives the protein CASNPTRGSVEQFF.

This sequence joins TRBV5-1 and TRBJ1-6; weak D call: TRBD1 (5 bases). Per germline, CDR1 SGHRS and CDR2 YFSETQ. The germline V and J ends were trimmed by 0 bases and 9 bases, with 13 bases remaining between them. The CDR3 consists of 15 residues. CDR3 nucleotides: TGCGCCAGCAGCTTGGTAGGGGAGGCTGGTTCACCCCTCCACTTT. This translates into CASSLVGEAGSPLHF.

The chain has TRBV5-1 and TRBJ1-2; TRBD1 matches 7 bases. Germline lookup yields CDR1 SGHRS and CDR2 YFSETQ. The CDR3 length is 13 residues. Trimming at V came to 3 bases and at J to 5 bases, leaving 4 bases not matched to a gene. The CDR3, as DNA: TGCGCCAGCAGCTCGGGACAGACTTATGGCTACACCTTC. The encoded protein is CASSSGQTYGYTF.

This clone was observed once. The chain recombines TRBV10-3 with TRBJ1-2; 7 bases fit TRBD1. The CDR3 has 14 residues. Germline assignment: CDR1 ENHRY and CDR2 SYGVKD. V shed 10 bases and J 4 bases; nucleotides not matched to a gene: 12. The CDR3 here is CASMNRGLSYGYTF. CDR3 sequence (DNA): TGTGCCAGCATGAACAGGGGTTTGTCCTATGGCTACACCTTC.

The CDR3 sequence is CASSLGLYSNQPQHF. In DNA, the CDR3 is TGTGCCAGCAGCTTAGGACTGTATAGCAATCAGCCCCAGCATTTT. The rearrangement joins TRBV7-2 to TRBJ1-5; D unresolved. CDR1 is SGHTA, CDR2 FQGNSA, per germline. The V gene lost 1 base and the J gene lost 0 bases, with 7 bases spanning the gap. The CDR3 consists of 15 residues.

This clone showed up just a few times. The rearrangement joins TRBV7-9 to TRBJ1-4, with 8 bases aligning to TRBD1. V shed 1 base and J 5 bases; nucleotides not matched to a gene: 6. This CDR3 region has 16 residues. Per germline, CDR1 SEHNR and CDR2 FQNEAQ (reference sequence). CDR3 amino acids: CASSLGRRQGNEKLFF. The CDR3 region has the DNA TGTGCCAGCAGCTTAGGCCGGAGACAGGGGAATGAAAAACTGTTTTTT.

V and J are TRBV18 and TRBJ2-7; 7 nucleotides align to TRBD2. CDR1 is KGHSH, CDR2 LQKENI, per germline. This CDR3 comprises 15 residues. After removal of 3 bases from V and 3 bases from J, the junction contained 8 bases not matched to a gene. CDR3 loop: CASSPSPGGIYEQYF. CDR3 DNA: TGTGCCAGCTCACCTTCGCCGGGGGGAATCTACGAGCAGTACTTC.

The J gene is TRBJ2-5, the V gene TRBV7-2; maybe TRBD1 (5 bases). Germline V gene lookup returns CDR1 SGHTA and CDR2 FQGNSA. V lost 2 bases to trimming and J lost 4 bases, with 17 bases between them. The CDR3 covers 16 residues. This chain's CDR3 is CASSLRPGRVLETQYF. In DNA form, the CDR3 reads TGTGCCAGCAGCTTACGACCGGGCAGGGTATTAGAGACCCAGTACTTC.

This clone has only a few counts. The chain is built from TRBV27 and TRBJ1-1, with D perhaps matching TRBD1 (5 bases). The CDR3 loop spans 13 amino acids. Germline values: CDR1 MNHEY, CDR2 SMNVEV (reference sequence). Trimming cost V 3 bases and J 1 base, with 6 bases left between them. The CDR3 DNA is TGTGCCAGCAGTTTGGGGGGGAACACTGAAGCTTTCTTT. Its protein is CASSLGGNTEAFF.

The chain joins TRBV5-4 to TRBJ2-2; D remains ambiguous. CDR3 length equals 17 residues. The germline gives CDR1 SGHNT, CDR2 YYREEE (reference sequence). V lost 0 bases and J 1 base, leaving 13 bases between the germline ends. The CDR3 bases are TGTGCCAGCAGCTTGGCTTGGAAGGCAGGGAACACCGGGGAGCTGTTTTTT. Translated: CASSLAWKAGNTGELFF.

This rearrangement joins TRBV19 to TRBJ1-5; possibly TRBD1 for D (6 bases). The CDR3 consists of 15 residues. V was trimmed by 8 bases and J by 8 bases, leaving 22 bases between them. CDR1 and CDR2 (germline): LNHDA, SQIVND (reference sequence). DNA of the CDR3: TGTGCCAGTGGACATAGGGGTCGGACAGACAAGCCCCAGCATTTT. Its translation: CASGHRGRTDKPQHF.

This rearrangement joins TRBV11-3 to TRBJ2-5; TRBD1 matches 11 bases. Germline V lookup: CDR1 SGHNT, CDR2 YENEEA. The CDR3 is 15 residues long. V shed 4 bases and J 5 bases; nucleotides not matched to a gene: 6. In nucleotides, the CDR3 is TGTGCCAGCAGCTGGACAGGGGGCGCGTGGGAGACCCAGTACTTC. It encodes CASSWTGGAWETQYF.